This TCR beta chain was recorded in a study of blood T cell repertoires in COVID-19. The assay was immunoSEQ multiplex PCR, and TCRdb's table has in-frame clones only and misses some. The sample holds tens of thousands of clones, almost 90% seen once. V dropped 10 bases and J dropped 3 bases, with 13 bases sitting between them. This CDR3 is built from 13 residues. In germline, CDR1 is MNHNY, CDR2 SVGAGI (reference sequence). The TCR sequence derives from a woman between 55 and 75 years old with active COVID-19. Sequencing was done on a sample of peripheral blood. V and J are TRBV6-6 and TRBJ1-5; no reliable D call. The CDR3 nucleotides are TGTGCCACCGCCAACAGTTACAATCAGCCCCAGCATTTT. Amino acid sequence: CATANSYNQPQHF.